Each of the 11 T cell receptor beta chains below was sequenced from the same sample in a study of low-dose radiotherapy and immunotherapy resistance in tumors. Alpha- and beta-chain coverage of first-strand cDNA came from TRAV- and TRBV-specific primers. Over approximately 20 PCR cycles, TCRs were amplified from a constant-region primer and V-primer adapter. TCRdb reprocessed the reads via MiXCR and lists one record per CDR3 protein. The data contain 9,700 or so distinct CDR3 sequences, about 68% of them singletons. The receptor source for this set is a human donor with advanced metastatic prostate, ovarian, gallbladder or colorectal cancer (not recorded which). This table probably holds off-target reads from a library built for another chain.

The rearrangement uses TRBV11-2 and TRBJ2-7; 9 bases match TRBD2. In germline, CDR1 is SGHAT, CDR2 FQNNGV. This CDR3 spans 14 amino acids. V lost 4 bases, J lost 6 bases, and 7 bases stayed unmatched. CDR3 coding DNA: TGTGCCAGCAGCTCCTTAGCGGGAGTAAGCGAGCAGTACTTC. Residues: CASSSLAGVSEQYF.

V and J are TRBV18 and TRBJ2-1, with 13 bases that match TRBD2. V trimming: 6 bases; J trimming: 6 bases; junction bases outside the gene matches: 5. CDR3 size: 15 residues. Looked up from germline, CDR1 is KGHSH and CDR2 is LQKENI. This chain's CDR3 is CASSAGTSGTNEQFF. The DNA for the CDR3 is TGTGCCAGCTCGGCCGGGACTAGCGGGACCAATGAGCAGTTCTTC. Looking up the rest from reference TRBV18 and TRBJ2-1 gives the full variable domain: NAGVMQNPRHLVRRRGQEARLRCSPMKGHSHVYWYRQLPEEGLKFMVYLQKENIIDESGMPKERFSAEFPKEGPSILRIQQVVRGDSAAYFCASSAGTSGTNEQFFGPGTRLTVL.

This chain uses TRBV28 with TRBJ2-1, with 9 bases matching TRBD1. CDR3 length: 14 amino acids. CDR1 and CDR2 from the germline V gene are MDHEN and SYDVKM. With 3 bases clipped from V and 4 bases from J, the junction kept 1 base outside the gene matches. The CDR3 sequence is CASSLTGGYNEQFF. CDR3 bases: TGTGCCAGCAGTTTGACAGGGGGATACAATGAGCAGTTCTTC. Together with reference TRBV28 and TRBJ2-1, the CDR3 gives the full variable domain: DVKVTQSSRYLVKRTGEKVFLECVQDMDHENMFWYRQDPGLGLRLIYFSYDVKMKEKGDIPEGYSVSREKKERFSLILESASTNQTSMYLCASSLTGGYNEQFFGPGTRLTVL.

The gene calls are TRBV20-1 and TRBJ1-2, with D maybe TRBD1 (5 bases). Germline V lookup: CDR1 DFQATT, CDR2 SNEGSKA (reference sequence). CDR3 size: 13 residues. Between the trimmed V and J ends, which lost 3 bases and 0 bases, there was a span of 8 bases. The CDR3 nucleotides are TGCAGTGCTAGCAGGGAGGCTAACTATGGCTACACCTTC. Translation: CSASREANYGYTF.

The chain couples TRBV3-1 to TRBJ2-1; maybe TRBD1 (5 bases). The germline V gene has CDR1 LGHDT and CDR2 YNNKEL (reference sequence). V lost 0 bases, J lost 3 bases, and 9 bases lay in between. The CDR3 extends over 15 amino acids. The CDR3 protein is CASSQEQAIYNEQFF. In DNA form, the CDR3 reads TGTGCCAGCAGCCAAGAACAGGCGATCTACAATGAGCAGTTCTTC.

The V call is TRBV7-9, the J call TRBJ2-1, with 10 bases lining up with TRBD2. Germline trimming cut 5 bases from V and 8 bases from J; bases unmatched to any gene: 18. CDR1 and CDR2 (germline): SEHNR, FQNEAQ (reference sequence). The CDR3 is 18 amino acids. CDR3 bases: TGTGCCAGCAGCCCGACTAGCGGGCCTCCTCCTAAGGGCTATGAGCAGTTCTTC. Its protein is CASSPTSGPPPKGYEQFF.

This chain joins TRBV2 and TRBJ2-3; 9 nucleotides align to TRBD2. V gave up 5 bases and J gave up 4 bases; unmatched junction bases: 7. There are 15 residues in the CDR3. CDR1 and CDR2 from the germline V gene are SNHLY and FYNNEI. This CDR3 reads CASSLAGETSDTQYF. CDR3 DNA: TGTGCCAGCAGTTTAGCGGGAGAGACGTCAGATACGCAGTATTTT.

The CDR3 coding sequence is TGCAGCGTTGGACAGGGACGGTACAATGAGCAGTTCTTC. It yields the protein CSVGQGRYNEQFF. V gene TRBV29-1 combines with J gene TRBJ2-1, with TRBD1 matching over 7 bases. The germline CDR1 and CDR2 sequences are SQVTM and ANQGSEA. The V segment lost 4 bases and the J segment 4 bases; nucleotides outside the gene matches: 4. The CDR3 contains 13 residues.

This chain links TRBV10-3 with TRBJ2-1; 11 bases match TRBD2. The CDR3 extends over 17 amino acids. Germline loops: CDR1 ENHRY, CDR2 SYGVKD. J lost 4 bases, V lost 3 bases, and 8 bases had no gene match. CDR3 in amino acids: CAISELTSGIQYNEQFF. In DNA, the CDR3 is TGTGCCATCAGTGAATTGACTAGCGGGATTCAGTACAATGAGCAGTTCTTC.

This clonotype was seen just once. The V call is TRBV28, the J call TRBJ2-1, with D possibly being TRBD1 or TRBD2 (5 bases each). Trimming pared 6 bases from V and 0 bases from J, leaving 12 bases between. The length of the CDR3 is 15 residues. Looked up from germline, CDR1 is MDHEN and CDR2 is SYDVKM. This CDR3 reads CASSPPGRSYNEQFF. The CDR3 DNA follows: TGTGCCAGCAGCCCCCCGGGGCGCTCCTACAATGAGCAGTTCTTC.

This clonotype came up a few times. V gene TRBV28 combines with J gene TRBJ1-5; D ambiguous. CDR3 length equals 16 residues. With 7 bases removed from V and 0 bases from J, the gap between germline ends came to 16 bases. The V gene's germline CDR1 is MDHEN and CDR2 SYDVKM. CDR3 bases: TGTGCCAGCAATACTGTAGGATGGTATAGCAATCAGCCCCAGCATTTT. The encoded protein is CASNTVGWYSNQPQHF.